Following are 24 T cell receptor beta chains from one sample sequenced in a study of lymphopenia after photon versus proton radiotherapy. Produced via immunoSEQ multiplex PCR; TCRdb's table is partial and in-frame only. The sample consists of 75,000 to 95,000 clones, around 82% of them appearing once. The source was peripheral blood, collected from a patient treated with proton-based radiotherapy. The receptor source for this set is a man aged 55 to 70 with pancreatic cancer.

The chain combines TRBV6-6 with TRBJ2-1, with D perhaps TRBD1 or TRBD2 (6 bases each). Trimming pared 3 bases from V and 6 bases from J, leaving 15 bases between. The CDR3 has 15 residues. Germline CDR1 and CDR2: MNHNY and SVGAGI (reference sequence). The CDR3 region is CASSYPRGEGNEQFF. The CDR3, as DNA: TGTGCCAGCAGTTATCCAAGGGGGGAAGGCAATGAGCAGTTCTTC.

This chain uses TRBV5-4 with TRBJ2-7; 7 nucleotides agree with TRBD1. CDR3 size: 15 residues. The V gene's germline CDR1 is SGHNT and CDR2 YYREEE (reference sequence). V lost 0 bases, J lost 4 bases, and 7 bases stayed unmatched. CDR3 region: CASSLVGRGLYEQYF. CDR3 nucleotides: TGTGCCAGCAGCTTGGTGGGCAGGGGGTTATACGAGCAGTACTTC.

This sequence joins TRBV30 and TRBJ1-3; D may be TRBD1 (5 bases). CDR3 size: 14 residues. Germline V CDR1 and CDR2: GTSNPN, SVGIG (reference sequence). V gave up 5 bases and J gave up 4 bases, with 15 bases separating them. The CDR3 protein is CAWFRGTPGNTIYF. The CDR3 nucleotides are TGTGCCTGGTTCCGTGGGACCCCGGGAAACACCATATATTTT. Supplemented by reference TRBV30 and TRBJ1-3, the full variable domain reads SQTIHQWPATLVQPVGSPLSLECTVEGTSNPNLYWYRQAAGRGLQLLFYSVGIGQISSEVPQNLSASRPQDRQFILSSKKLLLSDSGFYLCAWFRGTPGNTIYFGEGSWLTVV.

The chain uses TRBV4-2 and TRBJ1-1, with TRBD1 identical over 7 bases. The germline V gene encodes CDR1 LGHNA and CDR2 YNFKEQ. J gave up 6 bases and V 6 bases, and 10 bases lay outside the gene matches. The CDR3 contains 14 residues. CDR3 DNA sequence: TGTGCCAGCAGTCTGCCGCCAGGGGGGCCTGAAGCTTTCTTT. Residues: CASSLPPGGPEAFF.

This clone occurred once. This chain connects TRBV7-9 to TRBJ2-2; D ambiguous. The CDR3 contains 14 residues. Germline-derived CDR1 and CDR2 are SEHNR and FQNEAQ (reference sequence). V was clipped by 2 bases and J by 1 base, with 5 bases between them. CDR3 amino acids: CASSLMLNTGELFF. The CDR3 DNA reads as TGTGCCAGCAGCTTAATGTTGAACACCGGGGAGCTGTTTTTT.

The chain links TRBV7-2 to TRBJ1-4; D call uncertain. This CDR3 has 13 residues. V was trimmed by 3 bases and J by 7 bases, leaving 9 bases between them. CDR1 and CDR2 (germline): SGHTA, FQGNSA. The CDR3 here is CASSFGFTEKLFF. The CDR3 DNA follows: TGTGCCAGCAGCTTTGGGTTCACTGAAAAACTGTTTTTT. The full variable domain, rest sourced from reference TRBV7-2 and TRBJ1-4, is GAGVSQSPSNKVTEKGKDVELRCDPISGHTALYWYRQSLGQGLEFLIYFQGNSAPDKSGLPSDRFSAERTGGSVSTLTIQRTQQEDSAVYLCASSFGFTEKLFFGSGTQLSVL.

This CDR3 reads CASSLEAGVVNEQFF. The CDR3 DNA sequence: TGCGCCAGCAGCTTGGAGGCAGGGGTCGTAAATGAGCAGTTCTTC. V gene TRBV5-1 combines with J gene TRBJ2-1, with D perhaps matching TRBD1 (6 bases). CDR1 SGHRS and CDR2 YFSETQ come from the germline V gene. CDR3 length: 15 residues. Deletions cut 0 bases from V and 7 bases from J, with 14 bases between.

The chain links TRBV6-5 to TRBJ2-7; 7 nucleotides match TRBD1. This CDR3 is built from 14 residues. V dropped 6 bases and J dropped 5; count of bases not matched to a gene: 10. CDR1 and CDR2 from the germline V gene are MNHEY and SVGAGI. The DNA of the CDR3 is TGTGCCAGCAGGGACAGGAGACCAGGTGACGAGCAGTACTTC. Its protein product is CASRDRRPGDEQYF.

The chain employs TRBV18 and TRBJ1-6, with 7 bases that match TRBD1. The CDR3 loop spans 13 amino acids. Looked up from germline, CDR1 is KGHSH and CDR2 is LQKENI. The J segment lost 10 bases and the V segment lost 6 bases, leaving 6 bases of the junction unmatched. The CDR3 region is CASSKGADSPLHF. CDR3 in DNA: TGTGCCAGCTCTAAGGGGGCTGACTCACCCCTCCACTTT.

The chain links TRBV20-1 to TRBJ2-7; D unresolved. CDR3 size: 11 residues. Trimming took 5 bases from V and 7 from J, leaving 12 bases between them. CDR1 and CDR2 (germline): DFQATT, SNEGSKA (reference sequence). Written as DNA, the CDR3 is TGCAGTGCTGGGTCTTCGGGTGAGCAGTACTTC. It codes for CSAGSSGEQYF.

The V call is TRBV7-9, the J call TRBJ2-6; D not resolved. The ends were cut back, 7 bases at V and 2 bases at J, with 6 bases in the middle. Germline values: CDR1 SEHNR, CDR2 FQNEAQ (reference sequence). The CDR3 is 13 amino acids. This CDR3 is CASTQAGANVLTF. CDR3 coding DNA: TGTGCCAGCACCCAGGCTGGGGCCAACGTCCTGACTTTC.

The chain links TRBV9 to TRBJ1-2; the D is unclear. This CDR3 region has 15 residues. Trimming removed 3 bases at V and 8 bases at J, with 20 bases between. Per the germline V gene, CDR1 is SGDLS and CDR2 is YYNGEE. CDR3 DNA: TGTGCCAGCAGCGCCCAGCAATCCCCCGGTTTGGGCTACACCTTC. Translated: CASSAQQSPGLGYTF.

The CDR3 bases are TGCGCCAGCAGCCAGCCGAGACAGGGGAGTGGCTACACCTTC. It translates to CASSQPRQGSGYTF. The chain uses TRBV4-1 and TRBJ1-2, with 8 bases matching TRBD1. In germline, CDR1 is MGHRA, CDR2 YSYEKL. The CDR3 is made up of 14 amino acids. The trim removed 3 bases at V and 7 bases at J, leaving 7 bases unmatched.

The V and J genes are TRBV7-2 and TRBJ1-4; possible D gene TRBD1, 6 bases. Germline values: CDR1 SGHTA, CDR2 FQGNSA. Trimming stripped 3 bases from V and 0 bases from J, with 8 bases between. The CDR3 is made up of 15 amino acids. This CDR3 reads CASSFTGSTNEKLFF. The CDR3 DNA follows: TGTGCCAGCAGCTTCACAGGGTCAACTAATGAAAAACTGTTTTTT. The full variable domain, completed using reference TRBV7-2 and TRBJ1-4, is GAGVSQSPSNKVTEKGKDVELRCDPISGHTALYWYRQSLGQGLEFLIYFQGNSAPDKSGLPSDRFSAERTGGSVSTLTIQRTQQEDSAVYLCASSFTGSTNEKLFFGSGTQLSVL.

The DNA for the CDR3 is TGTGCCAGCAGCCCTGGCGATAGCGGGACCGGGGAGCTGTTTTTT. Translating gives CASSPGDSGTGELFF. The V call is TRBV9, the J call TRBJ2-2; 7 nucleotides align to TRBD2. Germline CDR1 reads SGDLS; CDR2 reads YYNGEE. With 4 bases clipped from V and 5 bases from J, the junction kept 8 bases outside the gene matches. The CDR3 is 15 amino acids.

The chain has TRBV5-1 and TRBJ2-7; 8 bases are a match to TRBD2. The CDR3 contains 15 residues. CDR1 and CDR2 from the germline V gene are SGHRS and YFSETQ. Trimming at V came to 4 bases and at J to 4 bases, leaving 10 bases not matched to a gene. The CDR3 DNA is TGCGCCAGCAGCCAGTCAGCGGGAGCGCAGTACGAGCAGTACTTC. Protein: CASSQSAGAQYEQYF. Using reference TRBV5-1 and TRBJ2-7 for the parts outside the CDR3, the full variable domain is KAGVTQTPRYLIKTRGQQVTLSCSPISGHRSVSWYQQTPGQGLQFLFEYFSETQRNKGNFPGRFSGRQFSNSRSEMNVSTLELGDSALYLCASSQSAGAQYEQYFGPGTRLTVT.

The V call is TRBV29-1, the J call TRBJ2-3; TRBD2 agrees at 8 bases. CDR3 length equals 13 residues. J was trimmed by 6 bases and V by 3 bases; bases with no gene match: 5. The germline CDR1 and CDR2 sequences are SQVTM and ANQGSEA. CDR3 coding DNA: TGCAGCGTTGAGACTAGCGCCAGGGATACGCAGTATTTT. It encodes CSVETSARDTQYF.

This clone came up once. The chain is built from TRBV7-8 and TRBJ2-5; the D gene is possibly TRBD2 (6 bases). The CDR3 has 13 residues. V gave up 6 bases and J gave up 4 bases, with 12 bases separating them. The germline V gene encodes CDR1 SGHVS and CDR2 FQNEAQ. The CDR3 loop reads CASRRGRPETQYF. CDR3 in DNA: TGTGCCAGCAGGCGGGGCAGGCCAGAGACCCAGTACTTC.

The rearrangement joins TRBV28 to TRBJ1-1; D uncertain. The V end lost 3 bases, the J end lost 1 base, and 3 bases lay between the germline ends. The CDR3 has 12 residues. Looked up from germline, CDR1 is MDHEN and CDR2 is SYDVKM. This CDR3 is CASSFQNTEAFF. The CDR3 region has the DNA TGTGCCAGCAGTTTTCAGAACACTGAAGCTTTCTTT. The whole variable domain, filled in from reference TRBV28 and TRBJ1-1, reads DVKVTQSSRYLVKRTGEKVFLECVQDMDHENMFWYRQDPGLGLRLIYFSYDVKMKEKGDIPEGYSVSREKKERFSLILESASTNQTSMYLCASSFQNTEAFFGQGTRLTVV.

This clone has only one observation. This rearrangement joins TRBV28 to TRBJ2-7; D gene unclear. This CDR3 region has 11 residues. The V gene's germline CDR1 is MDHEN and CDR2 SYDVKM. The V end lost 4 bases, the J end lost 4 bases, and 5 bases lay between the germline ends. CDR3 coding DNA: TGTGCCAGCAGTTCCTATTACGAGCAGTACTTC. Translated: CASSSYYEQYF.

This sequence joins TRBV7-2 and TRBJ2-1; D not certain. The CDR3 totals 14 residues. The germline V gene has CDR1 SGHTA and CDR2 FQGNSA. Trimming stripped 5 bases from V and 7 bases from J, with 15 bases between. The CDR3 DNA is TGTGCCAGCAGCGAAGGTTCTGGATTGAATGAGCAGTTCTTC. Translating it yields CASSEGSGLNEQFF.

J is TRBJ2-7 and V is TRBV5-1; D is unclear. The CDR3 contains 14 residues. Germline V gene lookup returns CDR1 SGHRS and CDR2 YFSETQ. Trimming removed 0 bases from V and 2 bases from J, with 9 bases in between. CDR3 DNA: TGCGCCAGCAGCTTGGATAGAGGAACCTACGAGCAGTACTTC. Amino acids: CASSLDRGTYEQYF.

The CDR3 is CASNAGTAVGNQPQHF. The CDR3 coding sequence is TGTGCCAGCAACGCCGGGACAGCAGTTGGCAATCAGCCCCAGCATTTT. This chain joins TRBV28 and TRBJ1-5; TRBD1 matches at 7 bases. Per germline, CDR1 MDHEN and CDR2 SYDVKM. The CDR3 totals 16 residues. Losses at the gene ends were 7 bases for V and 2 bases for J; bases not matched to a gene: 11.

V is TRBV28 and J is TRBJ2-7, with TRBD2 matching 9 bases. The CDR3 totals 14 residues. Germline CDR1 is MDHEN and CDR2 is SYDVKM. The trim removed 6 bases at V and 9 bases at J, leaving 12 bases unmatched. CDR3 region: CASRGSGGLNGQYF. In DNA, the CDR3 is TGTGCCAGCAGGGGTAGCGGGGGACTTAACGGGCAGTACTTC.